The 2 T cell receptor beta chains below all came from one sample that was sequenced in a study of shared clonotypes between healthy human individuals. The data were produced by immunoSEQ multiplex PCR, yet TCRdb's version contains in-frame clones alone and is incomplete. The data hold about 2.4 million clones, with roughly 93% observed a single time. The specimen sequenced was naive CD4+ T cells from PBMCs. Specified subset: CD45RA+ positively selected. Receptors originate from a man between 18 and 29 years old in good health. Some clones in this sample may be carry-over from other donors' samples.

The sample holds one count of this clone. The rearrangement links TRBV7-9 to TRBJ2-4; TRBD1 matches 7 bases. CDR1 SEHNR and CDR2 FQNEAQ come from the germline V gene (reference sequence). The ends lost 5 bases at V and 5 bases at J; junction bases unmatched: 3. The CDR3 is 13 amino acids. CDR3 DNA sequence: TGTGCCAGCAGCGGGACAGTCGAAAACATTCAGTACTTC. Residues: CASSGTVENIQYF.

This clone showed up just once. The CDR3 protein is CASKGDGATQYF. In DNA form, the CDR3 reads TGTGCCAGCAAGGGGGATGGCGCGACCCAGTACTTC. This rearrangement joins TRBV2 to TRBJ2-5, with D maybe TRBD1 (6 bases). The germline V gene encodes CDR1 SNHLY and CDR2 FYNNEI. Trimming pared 7 bases from V and 7 bases from J, leaving 13 bases between. The CDR3 covers 12 residues.